The 10 T cell receptor beta chains below were found in one sample sequenced in a study of blood T cells in healthy people across ages (dated by TCRdb to the mid-2010s). To prepare the library, 5' RACE was applied. The sequencer listed for this sample is Illumina HiSeq 2500. The second PCR ran for roughly 7 to 11 cycles and used a J-beta primer mix along with a sample-barcoded 5' primer. In TCRdb, the public reads were trimmed at Q25 with fastp and aligned with MiXCR, with productive beta chains retained. Every distinct CDR3 protein forms one entry, paired with its most common genes and DNA. This sample comprises about 640,000 distinct CDR3 sequences, about 53% of them detected only once. 35% to 40% of the sample belongs to the ten largest clones. The sequencing sample was made of blood. All receptors derive from a man in his fifties or sixties in good health.

This chain connects TRBV12-3 or TRBV12-4 to TRBJ1-2; weak D call: TRBD1 (5 bases). V gave up 4 bases and J gave up 4 bases, with 16 bases separating them. The CDR3 spans 15 residues. The CDR3 region is CASSSDTEISYGYTF. In DNA, the CDR3 is TGTGCCAGCAGTTCGGACACCGAGATCAGCTATGGCTACACCTTC.

The chain uses TRBV7-2 and TRBJ2-1; the match to TRBD2 covers 13 bases. CDR3 size: 16 residues. CDR1 and CDR2 from the germline V gene are SGHTA and FQGNSA. Germline trimming cut 2 bases from V and 8 bases from J; bases unmatched to any gene: 6. CDR3 bases: TGTGCCAGCAGCTTACAACTAGCGGGGGGGCGGGATGAGCAGTTCTTC. Protein: CASSLQLAGGRDEQFF.

The chain recombines TRBV6-5 with TRBJ2-3, with D perhaps matching TRBD2 (6 bases). There are 17 residues in the CDR3. Trimming removed 0 bases from V and 5 bases from J, with 18 bases in between. CDR1 and CDR2 (germline): MNHEY, SVGAGI. Here the CDR3 DNA reads TGTGCCAGCAGTTACTCGATAGCGAGCCTGGGGGGAGATACGCAGTATTTT. It encodes CASSYSIASLGGDTQYF.

A remark on this clonotype: The junction differs from germline at one of its ends, possibly a read error. V and J are TRBV12-3 or TRBV12-4 and TRBJ2-3, with TRBD1 matching over 9 bases. This CDR3 is 13 amino acids long. CDR3 DNA: TGTGCCAGCAGGCGACAGGGGGAAGATGCGCAGTATTTT. As protein: CASRRQGEDAQYF.

This clonotype was detected only a few times. The rearrangement joins TRBV27 to TRBJ2-7, with 8 bases fitting TRBD2. Germline trimming cut 5 bases from V and 2 bases from J; bases unmatched to any gene: 5. Germline lookup yields CDR1 MNHEY and CDR2 SMNVEV (reference sequence). There are 14 residues in the CDR3. CDR3 amino acids: CASSPGTRAYEQYF. The CDR3 DNA is TGTGCCAGCAGTCCCGGGACTAGAGCCTACGAGCAGTACTTC.

The V gene is TRBV4-1, the J gene TRBJ2-3, with a possible D match to TRBD1 (6 bases). CDR1 and CDR2 from the germline V gene are MGHRA and YSYEKL. CDR3 length: 13 amino acids. V lost 2 bases and J lost 9, with 12 bases in between. In DNA, the CDR3 is TGCGCCAGCAGCCAAACCAACAGGGTAACGCAGTATTTT. It yields the protein CASSQTNRVTQYF.

This chain uses TRBV9 with TRBJ2-1, with 9 positions matching TRBD2. Germline CDR1 reads SGDLS; CDR2 reads YYNGEE. Trimming cost V 3 bases and J 3 bases; bases outside gene matches: 7. The CDR3 runs 16 residues. The CDR3 loop is CASSGGAGGNYNEQFF. For the CDR3, the DNA is TGTGCCAGCAGCGGTGGAGCGGGGGGTAACTACAATGAGCAGTTCTTC.

The chain couples TRBV7-2 to TRBJ2-1; no clear D gene. Trimming removed 4 bases from V and 10 bases from J, with 11 bases in between. Germline loops: CDR1 SGHTA, CDR2 FQGNSA. There are 12 residues in the CDR3. CDR3 protein: CASSSQEREQFF. The DNA for the CDR3 is TGTGCCAGCAGCTCACAAGAGAGAGAGCAGTTCTTC.

The chain links TRBV20-1 to TRBJ1-2, with a possible D match to TRBD1 (6 bases). CDR1 and CDR2 from the germline V gene are DFQATT and SNEGSKA (reference sequence). V lost 1 base and J 3 bases, leaving 15 bases between the germline ends. This CDR3 contains 15 residues. The CDR3 loop is CSARAFNAGDYGYTF. Written as DNA, the CDR3 is TGCAGTGCTAGAGCGTTCAACGCAGGGGACTATGGCTACACCTTC.

There are a few counts of this clonotype. This chain connects TRBV3-1 to TRBJ2-5; D call uncertain. Germline lookup yields CDR1 LGHDT and CDR2 YNNKEL (reference sequence). Trimming took 3 bases from V and 5 from J, leaving 4 bases between them. The CDR3 spans 11 residues. CDR3 sequence reads: CASSQFETQYF. The DNA for the CDR3 is TGTGCCAGCAGCCAGTTTGAGACCCAGTACTTC.